This record covers a single T cell receptor beta chain. The entry originates in a study of T cell changes during pregnancy in multiple sclerosis. Trimming cost V 2 bases and J 7 bases, with 18 bases left between them. CDR3 size: 16 residues. Method: immunoSEQ multiplex PCR; TCRdb's copy keeps in-frame clones and lacks some. The table includes about 63,000 clones, approximately 95% detected once. The clonotype comes from a female donor with multiple sclerosis, enrolled in a pregnancy study. This chain joins TRBV23-1 and TRBJ1-5; the D gene is possibly TRBD1 (6 bases). TRBV23-1 qualifies as an ORF whose function is uncertain. The sample consisted of CD8+ T cells from peripheral blood mononuclear cells, taken in the second trimester of pregnancy. The CDR3 DNA is TGCGCCAGCAGTCAAGGGGGCATGGGGCGAAGGCAGCCCCAGCATTTT. It codes for CASSQGGMGRRQPQHF.